The 26 T cell receptor beta chains in this list originate from one sample, sequenced in a study of blood T cell repertoires in COVID-19 (TCRdb year 2020). Receptors were amplified or captured by the immunoSEQ multiplex PCR assay. TCRdb re-hosts the immuneACCESS table, in-frame sequences only. Its copies lack some clones; in the studies checked, an unresolved V gene accounts for under half of them, and the cause for the rest is not known. The sample table shows roughly 150,000 clones, and about four fifths are seen once. Around 7.8% of the sample lies in the top ten. The specimen sequenced was peripheral blood. The receptors were sampled from a human donor in a cohort sampled during active COVID-19.

This clone has just one count. The CDR3 sequence is CASSAAWRGWGYTF. CDR3 nucleotide sequence: TGTGCCAGCAGCGCCGCGTGGAGGGGATGGGGCTACACCTTC. The genes are TRBV6-5 and TRBJ1-2; possibly TRBD1 for D (5 bases). V was pared by 6 bases and J by 8 bases, with 19 bases between. The germline V gene has CDR1 MNHEY and CDR2 SVGAGI. The CDR3 covers 14 residues.

This chain connects TRBV11-2 to TRBJ1-3; TRBD1 is a possible D gene (6 bases). This CDR3 spans 16 amino acids. Germline CDR1 reads SGHAT; CDR2 reads FQNNGV. Trimming took off 5 bases at V and 1 base at J, with 15 bases between the two ends. CDR3 in DNA: TGTGCCAGCAGCAGAGTGCAGGGGATGTCTGGAAACACCATATATTTT. Its translation is CASSRVQGMSGNTIYF.

The chain uses TRBV18 and TRBJ1-2; TRBD1 agrees at 10 bases. The germline V gene has CDR1 KGHSH and CDR2 LQKENI. With 4 bases clipped from V and 2 bases from J, the junction kept 4 bases outside the gene matches. CDR3 size: 15 residues. CDR3 amino acids: CASSLETGGNYGYTF. CDR3 nucleotide sequence: TGTGCCAGCTCACTTGAGACAGGGGGCAACTATGGCTACACCTTC.

This chain joins TRBV5-1 and TRBJ2-7, with TRBD1 identical over 9 bases. Germline assignment: CDR1 SGHRS and CDR2 YFSETQ. V lost 4 bases to trimming and J lost 7 bases; unmatched junction nucleotides: 3. This CDR3 has 12 residues. Here the CDR3 reads CASSPDRGEQYF. Written as DNA, the CDR3 is TGCGCCAGCAGCCCAGACAGGGGGGAGCAGTACTTC.

The rearrangement joins TRBV5-4 to TRBJ1-6, with TRBD1 identical over 10 bases. Looked up from germline, CDR1 is SGHNT and CDR2 is YYREEE (reference sequence). Unmatched junction bases numbered 7, after V lost 0 bases and J lost 13 bases. The CDR3 spans 15 residues. The CDR3 sequence: CASSLEGQGTHPLHF. The CDR3 DNA reads TGTGCCAGCAGCTTGGAGGGACAGGGGACTCACCCCCTCCACTTT.

The chain recombines TRBV14 with TRBJ2-4; TRBD2 might be the D (6 bases). With 4 bases removed from V and 2 bases from J, the gap between germline ends came to 12 bases. Per germline, CDR1 SGHDN and CDR2 FVKESK. This CDR3 spans 15 amino acids. CDR3 DNA: TGTGCCAGCAGCCTCGGCGGGGTCACCAAAAACATTCAGTACTTC. Translated, it gives CASSLGGVTKNIQYF.

The chain links TRBV6-5 to TRBJ2-7, with a tentative D call TRBD2 (6 bases). In germline, CDR1 is MNHEY, CDR2 SVGAGI. The CDR3 length is 14 residues. Trimming cost V 6 bases and J 7 bases, with 19 bases left between them. CDR3 in DNA: TGTGCCAGCAGCGTCTTACAGGAGGCGGGGGAGCAGTACTTC. It codes for CASSVLQEAGEQYF.

The chain is built from TRBV19 and TRBJ2-5, with a possible D match to TRBD2 (5 bases). Germline V gives CDR1 LNHDA, CDR2 SQIVND (reference sequence). V shed 0 bases and J shed 4 bases, with 6 bases lying between them. The CDR3 sequence is 13 residues long. The CDR3 sequence: CASSIDRGETQYF. In DNA, the CDR3 is TGTGCCAGTAGTATAGATCGGGGAGAGACCCAGTACTTC.

The V call is TRBV4-2, the J call TRBJ1-5; TRBD1 matches 11 bases. In germline, CDR1 is LGHNA, CDR2 YNFKEQ. The V gene end was trimmed by 4 bases and the J gene end by 3 bases; junction bases not matched to a gene: 2. CDR3 length: 15 amino acids. CDR3 sequence: CASSRGQGDNQPQHF. The CDR3 nucleotides read TGTGCCAGCAGCCGGGGACAGGGGGACAATCAGCCCCAGCATTTT.

Remarks on this clone: An end of the junction does not agree with germline; a read error may underlie this. The rearrangement joins TRBV5-1 to TRBJ2-3; D may be TRBD1 (6 bases). This CDR3 is built from 15 residues. CDR1 and CDR2 (germline): SGHRS, YFSETQ. The CDR3 nucleotides read TGCGCCAGCAGCTTGGGACAGGCGAACACAAATACGCAGTATTTT. This encodes CASSLGQANTNTQYF.

This sequence joins TRBV7-2 and TRBJ1-2, with 8 bases matching TRBD1. Per the germline V gene, CDR1 is SGHTA and CDR2 is FQGNSA. With V trimmed by 4 bases and J by 4 bases, 8 bases remained unmatched. The CDR3 spans 15 residues. The CDR3 nucleotides are TGTGCCAGCAGCTCACGACAGGGGACGCTCTATGGCTACACCTTC. Translated, it gives CASSSRQGTLYGYTF.

This chain joins TRBV3-1 (or the pseudogene TRBV3-2) and TRBJ1-5; D remains unclear. V lost 4 bases, J lost 6 bases, and 10 bases lay in between. Germline assignment: CDR1 LGHDT and CDR2 YNNKEL (reference sequence). This CDR3 comprises 13 residues. Here the CDR3 DNA reads TGTGCCAGCAGCCCCGGTCACGCTCAGCCCCAGCATTTT. This sequence encodes CASSPGHAQPQHF.

The chain couples TRBV6-5 to TRBJ1-6; 8 bases are a match to TRBD1. The ends lost 7 bases at V and 5 bases at J; junction bases unmatched: 7. Germline V gene data show CDR1 as MNHEY and CDR2 as SVGAGI. The CDR3 sequence is 15 residues long. The CDR3 sequence is CASKETGGDNSPLHF. The CDR3 bases are TGTGCCAGCAAAGAAACAGGGGGGGATAATTCACCCCTCCACTTT.

The rearrangement links TRBV18 to TRBJ2-3; D possibly corresponds to TRBD1 (5 bases). In germline, CDR1 is KGHSH, CDR2 LQKENI. V was pared by 2 bases and J by 1 base, with 13 bases between. The CDR3 has 16 amino acids. The CDR3 coding sequence is TGTGCCAGCTCACCATTGGGCAGGGTCGGCACAGATACGCAGTATTTT. Its protein is CASSPLGRVGTDTQYF.

The rearrangement joins TRBV13 to TRBJ1-1, with TRBD1 as a possible D gene (5 bases). The CDR3 is 17 residues long. CDR1 PRHDT and CDR2 FYEKMQ come from the germline V gene (reference sequence). Trimming removed 3 bases at V and 4 bases at J, with 21 bases between. CDR3 in DNA: TGTGCCAGCAGCTTTATAAGGGGCTCGGAAAGGGGCACTGAAGCTTTCTTT. Translated: CASSFIRGSERGTEAFF.

The V call is TRBV11-3, the J call TRBJ2-1; D might be TRBD1 (5 bases). This CDR3 comprises 15 residues. Germline CDR1 SGHNT, CDR2 YENEEA. The ends were cut back, 3 bases at V and 2 bases at J, with 11 bases in the middle. This chain's CDR3 is CASSFRSTAYNEQFF. The CDR3 DNA is TGTGCCAGCAGCTTTCGTTCGACAGCCTACAATGAGCAGTTCTTC.

This chain links TRBV5-8 with TRBJ1-5; TRBD1 matches 8 bases. Germline V CDR1 and CDR2: SGHTS, YDEGEE. There are 17 residues in the CDR3. The J segment lost 2 bases and the V segment lost 4 bases, leaving 11 bases of the junction unmatched. CDR3 DNA sequence: TGTGCCAGCAGCGCCAGGACAGGGTTCCTGGGCAATCAGCCCCAGCATTTT. It translates to CASSARTGFLGNQPQHF.

In this sample, this clone turned up once. This chain connects TRBV10-3 to TRBJ1-2; TRBD1 matches at 7 bases. The germline gives CDR1 ENHRY, CDR2 SYGVKD. This CDR3 has 14 residues. The V gene end was trimmed by 2 bases and the J gene end by 4 bases; junction bases not matched to a gene: 4. CDR3 region: CAISEVGTAYGYTF. CDR3 DNA sequence: TGTGCCATCAGTGAGGTCGGGACAGCCTATGGCTACACCTTC.

The chain has TRBV5-1 and TRBJ2-7, with D perhaps TRBD2 (5 bases). CDR1 SGHRS and CDR2 YFSETQ come from the germline V gene. This CDR3 contains 16 residues. V shed 0 bases and J shed 6 bases, with 19 bases lying between them. The CDR3 loop reads CASSLEGRAQRSEQYF. The CDR3 DNA is TGCGCCAGCAGCTTGGAAGGAAGGGCCCAGCGGAGCGAGCAGTACTTC.

The CDR3 here is CASSRSETSGYEQYF. The DNA of the CDR3 is TGTGCCAGCAGCCGGTCCGAGACTAGCGGCTACGAGCAGTACTTC. This rearrangement joins TRBV4-2 to TRBJ2-7, with TRBD2 identical over 9 bases. J lost 3 bases, V lost 4 bases, and 7 bases had no gene match. Germline V CDR1 and CDR2: LGHNA, YNFKEQ. This CDR3 comprises 15 residues.

The V and J genes are TRBV6-5 and TRBJ1-1; D is uncertain. The CDR3 covers 11 residues. From germline, CDR1 is MNHEY and CDR2 SVGAGI. Trimming stripped 8 bases from V and 4 bases from J, with 8 bases between. The CDR3 DNA is TGTGCCAGCGGAGGGATCACTGAAGCTTTCTTT. Encoded protein: CASGGITEAFF.

The chain carries TRBV10-2 and TRBJ1-1; the match to TRBD1 covers 9 bases. CDR1 is WSHSY, CDR2 SAAADI, per germline. This CDR3 is 14 amino acids long. Trimming at V came to 7 bases and at J to 2 bases, leaving 5 bases not matched to a gene. CDR3 region: CASTRQGGNTEAFF. In DNA, the CDR3 is TGCGCCAGCACCCGACAGGGGGGAAACACTGAAGCTTTCTTT.

The chain combines TRBV5-1 with TRBJ2-7; 9 bases match TRBD2. Looked up from germline, CDR1 is SGHRS and CDR2 is YFSETQ. V was clipped by 4 bases and J by 1 base; unmatched bases: 12. The CDR3 is 17 amino acids. CDR3 loop: CASSNLAGGQWSYEQYF. The CDR3 nucleotides are TGCGCCAGCAGCAATTTGGCGGGGGGGCAATGGTCCTACGAGCAGTACTTC.

The gene calls are TRBV6-5 and TRBJ2-7, with 7 positions matching TRBD1. J gave up 0 bases and V 8 bases, and 10 bases lay outside the gene matches. Germline CDR1 MNHEY, CDR2 SVGAGI. This CDR3 contains 15 residues. CDR3 amino acids: CASFDRAINSYEQYF. Written as DNA, the CDR3 is TGTGCCAGCTTCGACAGGGCCATTAACTCCTACGAGCAGTACTTC.

This rearrangement joins TRBV3-1 (or the pseudogene TRBV3-2) to TRBJ2-1, with 11 bases fitting TRBD2. J lost 1 base, V lost 0 bases, and 2 bases had no gene match. The CDR3 is made up of 17 amino acids. The germline gives CDR1 LGHDT, CDR2 YNNKEL (reference sequence). DNA for the CDR3: TGTGCCAGCAGCCAAGATTTAGCGGGGGGGTCCTACAATGAGCAGTTCTTC. It encodes CASSQDLAGGSYNEQFF.

The chain combines TRBV29-1 with TRBJ1-2; tentatively, D is TRBD1 (5 bases). Germline CDR1 and CDR2: SQVTM and ANQGSEA. The CDR3 spans 13 residues. Trimming took 3 bases from V and 0 from J, leaving 8 bases between them. CDR3 in amino acids: CSVERGSNYGYTF. In DNA form, the CDR3 reads TGCAGCGTTGAGCGGGGGTCTAACTATGGCTACACCTTC.